These 22 T cell receptor beta chains came from one sample sequenced in a study of blood T cell repertoires in COVID-19. Sequencing used immunoSEQ multiplex PCR; TCRdb keeps in-frame clones, though not all of them. Among roughly 150,000 clones listed, 86% were seen once. The sequencing input was peripheral blood. Receptors originate from a woman in her 70s with acute or convalescent COVID-19.

The chain recombines TRBV5-6 with TRBJ2-5; the match to TRBD2 covers 15 bases. Germline trimming cut 0 bases from V and 5 bases from J; bases unmatched to any gene: 8. Per the germline V gene, CDR1 is SGHDT and CDR2 is YYEEEE. The CDR3 runs to 18 residues. The CDR3 loop reads CASSLAGLAGGRSETQYF. The CDR3 DNA sequence: TGTGCCAGCAGCTTGGCTGGACTAGCGGGGGGGCGATCGGAGACCCAGTACTTC.

The CDR3 spells CASSWGQGLNTEAFF. The CDR3 nucleotides are TGTGCCAGTAGTTGGGGACAGGGATTGAACACTGAAGCTTTCTTT. The V gene is TRBV19, the J gene TRBJ1-1; TRBD1 agrees at 9 bases. This CDR3 is 15 amino acids long. Trimming removed 5 bases from V and 0 bases from J; junction bases left unmatched: 4. The germline gives CDR1 LNHDA, CDR2 SQIVND (reference sequence).

V usage is TRBV21-1 and J usage is TRBJ2-7; TRBD2, the table's D call, was not compared with the DNA. TRBV21-1 is noted as a pseudogene. CDR3 length equals 16 residues. CDR3: CASSKGGTSGHYEQYF. DNA for the CDR3: TGTGCCAGCAGCAAAGGGGGTACTAGCGGGCACTACGAGCAGTACTTC.

The chain links TRBV10-3 to TRBJ2-3, with 12 bases identical to TRBD2. V lost 3 bases to trimming and J lost 0 bases; unmatched junction nucleotides: 7. This CDR3 spans 18 amino acids. Per germline, CDR1 ENHRY and CDR2 SYGVKD. In DNA form, the CDR3 reads TGTGCCATCAGTGATGGTCTAGCGGGAGGGCCCAGCACAGATACGCAGTATTTT. The encoded protein is CAISDGLAGGPSTDTQYF.

The rearrangement links TRBV5-1 to TRBJ1-1; TRBD1 aligns across 8 bases. The junction had 4 bases not matched to a gene; V was cut back by 0 bases and J by 0 bases. This CDR3 spans 16 amino acids. Per germline, CDR1 SGHRS and CDR2 YFSETQ. The CDR3: CASSLGTGSMNTEAFF. In DNA form, the CDR3 reads TGCGCCAGCAGCTTGGGGACAGGGTCAATGAACACTGAAGCTTTCTTT.

The genes are TRBV3-1 (or the pseudogene TRBV3-2) and TRBJ1-2; a weak D match, TRBD1 (5 bases). V was clipped by 4 bases and J by 4 bases, with 16 bases between them. The CDR3 loop spans 15 amino acids. CDR1 and CDR2 (germline): LGHDT, YNNKEL (reference sequence). CDR3 in amino acids: CASSPTAGSAYGYTF. The CDR3 DNA is TGTGCCAGCAGCCCTACCGCAGGGTCGGCCTATGGCTACACCTTC.

The J gene is TRBJ2-5, the V gene TRBV7-2, with TRBD2 matching 7 bases. V was clipped by 5 bases and J by 5 bases; unmatched bases: 11. Germline lookup yields CDR1 SGHTA and CDR2 FQGNSA. The CDR3 runs 15 residues. Here the CDR3 DNA reads TGTGCCAGCAGCCCCCTCCTCGGGGGGAGGGAGACCCAGTACTTC. This encodes CASSPLLGGRETQYF.

The chain combines TRBV5-1 with TRBJ2-7; D gene ambiguous. Trimming removed 3 bases from V and 1 base from J, with 14 bases in between. Germline V gene data show CDR1 as SGHRS and CDR2 as YFSETQ. There are 15 residues in the CDR3. CDR3 coding DNA: TGCGCCAGCAGCTCAGAAAACAGCTTTTCCTACGAGCAGTACTTC. Amino acid sequence: CASSSENSFSYEQYF.

V gene TRBV28 combines with J gene TRBJ1-3, with D possibly matching TRBD1 (6 bases). Deletions cut 1 base from V and 4 bases from J, with 20 bases between. The length of the CDR3 is 18 residues. The germline gives CDR1 MDHEN, CDR2 SYDVKM. Here the CDR3 DNA reads TGTGCCAGCAGTTTATCCCCCCCCTCGTCAGGGGCGGGAAACACCATATATTTT. As protein: CASSLSPPSSGAGNTIYF.

The V gene is TRBV7-2, the J gene TRBJ2-1; 7 positions match TRBD1. The V gene's germline CDR1 is SGHTA and CDR2 FQGNSA. The CDR3 consists of 15 residues. With 6 bases clipped from V and 2 bases from J, the junction kept 7 bases outside the gene matches. CDR3 nucleotides: TGTGCCAGCAGTACCGACAGGGAGCCCTACAATGAGCAGTTCTTC. Its translation is CASSTDREPYNEQFF.

V usage is TRBV5-1 and J usage is TRBJ2-1, with TRBD2 matching 8 bases. The CDR3 runs to 15 residues. V shed 5 bases, J shed 0 bases, and the junction held 4 bases outside the gene matches. CDR1 SGHRS and CDR2 YFSETQ come from the germline V gene. CDR3 in DNA: TGCGCCAGCAGTTGGAGCGGGAGCTCCTACAATGAGCAGTTCTTC. Protein product: CASSWSGSSYNEQFF.

The genes are TRBV7-2 and TRBJ2-5; 8 bases map to TRBD2. Germline lookup yields CDR1 SGHTA and CDR2 FQGNSA. The CDR3 consists of 16 residues. J lost 2 bases, V lost 6 bases, and 11 bases had no gene match. For the CDR3, the DNA is TGTGCCAGCAGTCGATTGAGGGGCGGGGGGCAAGAGACCCAGTACTTC. Residues: CASSRLRGGGQETQYF.

The rearrangement joins TRBV5-6 to TRBJ1-5, with 8 bases aligning to TRBD1. Unmatched junction bases numbered 5, after V lost 4 bases and J lost 2 bases. The V gene's germline CDR1 is SGHDT and CDR2 YYEEEE. The CDR3 is made up of 15 amino acids. In DNA form, the CDR3 reads TGTGCCAGCAGCAGACAGGGGTATGGCAATCAGCCCCAGCATTTT. This codes for CASSRQGYGNQPQHF.

The V call is TRBV25-1, the J call TRBJ1-4; TRBD1 agrees at 10 bases. This CDR3 spans 17 amino acids. Germline V CDR1 and CDR2: MGHDK, SYGVNS. With 5 bases clipped from V and 4 bases from J, the junction kept 10 bases outside the gene matches. The CDR3 nucleotides read TGTGCCAGCAGTACCCTTGGGACAGGGGTTTTTAATGAAAAACTGTTTTTT. Protein product: CASSTLGTGVFNEKLFF.

This sequence joins TRBV7-6 and TRBJ1-2; D gene ambiguous. Trimming shortened V by 1 base and J by 0 bases, and 12 bases separated the two germline ends. The germline V gene has CDR1 SGHVS and CDR2 FNYEAQ. The CDR3 covers 16 residues. Written as DNA, the CDR3 is TGTGCCAGCAGCTTAGGCCCAGGCGCCACTAACTATGGCTACACCTTC. Translating it yields CASSLGPGATNYGYTF.

The chain carries TRBV6-6 and TRBJ2-7, with TRBD1 as a possible D gene (5 bases). V dropped 5 bases and J dropped 1 base, with 9 bases sitting between them. The CDR3 length is 13 residues. Germline CDR1 reads MNHNY; CDR2 reads SVGAGI (reference sequence). CDR3 DNA sequence: TGTGCCAGCAGTCCACCAGGGTCCTACGAGCAGTACTTC. Encoded protein: CASSPPGSYEQYF.

The chain recombines TRBV28 with TRBJ1-1; TRBD1 is a possible D gene (5 bases). The CDR3 consists of 15 residues. Germline-derived CDR1 and CDR2 are MDHEN and SYDVKM. V was clipped by 3 bases and J by 1 base, with 12 bases between them. The CDR3 reads CASSFPGKGNTEAFF. The DNA for the CDR3 is TGTGCCAGCAGTTTCCCAGGGAAGGGGAACACTGAAGCTTTCTTT.

This clone came up a few times. The V gene is TRBV19, the J gene TRBJ1-2, with 7 bases lining up with TRBD1. Per germline, CDR1 LNHDA and CDR2 SQIVND (reference sequence). V lost 6 bases to trimming and J lost 6 bases; unmatched junction nucleotides: 10. The CDR3 sequence is 14 residues long. The CDR3 reads CASRPEGQRNGYTF. The CDR3, as DNA: TGTGCCAGTAGGCCCGAGGGACAGAGGAATGGCTACACCTTC.

V gene TRBV10-3 combines with J gene TRBJ1-5; the D gene is possibly TRBD1 (6 bases). Germline V lookup: CDR1 ENHRY, CDR2 SYGVKD. Trimming pared 0 bases from V and 1 base from J, leaving 16 bases between. The CDR3 is 18 amino acids. The CDR3 nucleotides read TGTGCCATCAGTGAGTCGGGGTTTGGCAGGGGAAGCAATCAGCCCCAGCATTTT. This sequence encodes CAISESGFGRGSNQPQHF.

The chain has TRBV10-3 and TRBJ1-2; no clear D gene. V was cut by 2 bases and J by 0 bases, with 10 bases left in between. This CDR3 is built from 15 residues. Germline V gene sequence: CDR1 ENHRY, CDR2 SYGVKD. The CDR3 DNA reads as TGTGCCATCAGTGAGCACAGAATTACTAACTATGGCTACACCTTC. As protein: CAISEHRITNYGYTF.

Only one count was recorded for this clone. The rearrangement uses TRBV6-2 or TRBV6-3 and TRBJ1-2; 8 bases fit TRBD1. The trim removed 6 bases at V and 8 bases at J, leaving 8 bases unmatched. This CDR3 spans 13 amino acids. Germline V CDR1 and CDR2: MNHEY, SVGEGT. The CDR3 reads CASSLTGERGYTF. CDR3 sequence (DNA): TGTGCCAGCAGCTTGACAGGGGAGCGCGGCTACACCTTC.

This clone was seen a handful of times. The CDR3 DNA reads TGTGCCAGCACAGGACAGGGAAATTCACCCCTCCACTTT. It encodes CASTGQGNSPLHF. The chain is built from TRBV14 and TRBJ1-6; TRBD1 matches 8 bases. J gave up 7 bases and V 7 bases, and 3 bases lay outside the gene matches. CDR3 length: 13 residues. Germline V gives CDR1 SGHDN, CDR2 FVKESK.